This T cell receptor beta chain was recorded in a study of T cells after yellow fever vaccination. In the case of this clonotype: What it recognizes is unknown.

A process of 5'RACE template switching, which added a universal primer site and UMIs, was used to make TCR cDNA. TCRdb itself ran the 5' RACE reads through MiXCR, one entry per CDR3 protein. In the table there are hundreds of thousands of distinct CDR3 sequences, approximately 18% of which are singletons. Study-wide findings and caveats: The secondary response showed a weaker magnitude and a faster peak, day 5 versus 15. Reappearing after the booster were most of the clones from primary vaccination (around 96% CD4, about 87% CD8).

Losses at the gene ends were 4 bases for V and 14 bases for J; bases not matched to a gene: 14. This CDR3 contains 15 residues. Looked up from germline, CDR1 is SGHTA and CDR2 is FQGNSA. The chain links TRBV7-2 to TRBJ1-6, with 7 bases fitting TRBD1. This TCR was recovered from a man aged 18 to 30 who received the YFV17D yellow fever vaccine. The material was PBMCs, obtained before the yellow fever booster vaccination. CDR3 coding DNA: TGTGCCAGCAGCTCTCGGACAGGCTCCGGGATGACCCTCCACTTT. Protein product: CASSSRTGSGMTLHF.